The rows below give T cell receptor beta chains drawn from one sample of a study of blood T cell repertoires in COVID-19. Using immunoSEQ multiplex PCR, the repertoire was profiled, and TCRdb retains in-frame clones only, with some absent. The profile shows approximately 160,000 clones, approximately 85% of them singletons. Source material: peripheral blood. These receptors all come from a man aged 55-75 years with active or convalescent COVID-19. Each CDR3 is given with its conserved first and last residue. The D gene is left open where the match is weak. Clone size is stated in some rows and not others, as once, few, many or a class when expanded.

j_call clone_size v_call cdr3_length d_call cdr3_aa cdr3_nt
TRBJ2-2 few TRBV5-1 15 TRBD1 CASSLGTGHTGELFF TGCGCCAGCAGCCTAGGGACAGGGCACACCGGGGAGCTGTTTTTT
TRBJ2-2 NA TRBV19 17 TRBD2 CASSTNRLAGDTGELFF TGTGCCAGTAGTACAAACAGACTAGCGGGCGACACCGGGGAGCTGTTTTTT
TRBJ2-1 NA TRBV27 14 NA CASASPMSYNEQFF TGTGCCAGCGCAAGCCCGATGTCCTACAATGAGCAGTTCTTC
TRBJ2-7 few TRBV19 14 NA CASSTGTGPYEQYF TGTGCCAGTAGTACCGGGACTGGGCCCTACGAGCAGTACTTC
TRBJ2-1 once TRBV5-4 15 NA CASTGSTGLRNEQFF TGTGCCAGCACAGGTTCTACAGGGTTACGCAATGAGCAGTTCTTC
TRBJ2-1 NA TRBV3-1/TRBV3-2 17 TRBD2 CASSRPSGMSSYNEQFF TGTGCCAGCAGCCGACCTAGCGGGATGAGCTCCTACAATGAGCAGTTCTTC
TRBJ2-2 NA TRBV5-1 16 TRBD2 CASSQNAGVNTGELFF TGCGCCAGCAGCCAAAATGCGGGGGTGAACACCGGGGAGCTGTTTTTT
TRBJ2-2 NA TRBV6-5 15 NA CASMGGGGGTGELFF TGTGCCAGCATGGGGGGGGGCGGAGGCACCGGGGAGCTGTTTTTT
TRBJ2-7 NA TRBV19 12 NA CASFQGGHEQYF TGTGCCAGTTTCCAGGGGGGCCACGAGCAGTACTTC
TRBJ1-4 NA TRBV5-5 15 TRBD1 CASSWTGGINEKLFF TGTGCCAGCAGCTGGACAGGGGGAATTAATGAAAAACTGTTTTTT
TRBJ2-2 NA TRBV9 12 NA CASSATTSELFF TGTGCCAGCAGCGCAACTACCTCGGAGCTGTTTTTT
TRBJ2-1 NA TRBV3-1/TRBV3-2 16 TRBD1 CASSQVVTGGQKEQFF TGTGCCAGCAGCCAAGTCGTGACAGGGGGCCAGAAAGAGCAGTTCTTC
TRBJ1-2 NA TRBV6-2/TRBV6-3 14 TRBD1 CASSSDRGDYGYTF TGTGCCAGCAGTTCGGACAGGGGCGACTATGGCTACACCTTC
TRBJ2-7 NA TRBV7-6 15 TRBD1 CASSLGQGVVWEQYF TGTGCCAGCAGCTTAGGGCAGGGGGTAGTTTGGGAGCAGTACTTC
TRBJ2-5 NA TRBV3-1/TRBV3-2 15 TRBD2 CASTSSSAGGQTQYF TGTGCCAGCACGTCTTCTTCGGCGGGAGGACAGACCCAGTACTTC
TRBJ1-2 NA TRBV7-2 14 NA CASSSYRHHYGYTF TGTGCCAGCAGCTCATACCGACACCACTATGGCTACACCTTC
TRBJ2-3 NA TRBV12-5 16 NA CASGLIVGGGTDTQYF TGTGCTAGTGGTTTGATTGTCGGGGGAGGCACAGATACGCAGTATTTT
TRBJ1-6 once TRBV5-1 14 NA CASSLTGETPPLHF TGCGCCAGCAGCTTGACAGGTGAAACGCCACCCCTCCACTTT
TRBJ1-2 NA TRBV11-2 15 NA CASNYRGGFKNGYTF TGTGCCAGCAACTATAGGGGAGGGTTTAAAAATGGCTACACCTTC
TRBJ2-1 NA TRBV15 17 TRBD1 CATSRGDQGASRDEQFF TGTGCCACCAGCAGAGGTGATCAGGGGGCTAGTCGGGATGAGCAGTTCTTC
TRBJ2-5 NA TRBV2 16 TRBD1 CASSEAGQGAGETQYF TGTGCCAGCAGTGAAGCGGGACAGGGGGCAGGAGAGACCCAGTACTTC
TRBJ2-1 NA TRBV28 17 TRBD2 CASSSLAGGERYNEQFF TGTGCCAGCAGTTCCCTAGCGGGAGGGGAGAGGTACAATGAGCAGTTCTTC
TRBJ2-1 NA TRBV5-1 13 NA CASSLLTRNEQFF TGCGCCAGCAGCTTACTAACTCGCAATGAGCAGTTCTTC